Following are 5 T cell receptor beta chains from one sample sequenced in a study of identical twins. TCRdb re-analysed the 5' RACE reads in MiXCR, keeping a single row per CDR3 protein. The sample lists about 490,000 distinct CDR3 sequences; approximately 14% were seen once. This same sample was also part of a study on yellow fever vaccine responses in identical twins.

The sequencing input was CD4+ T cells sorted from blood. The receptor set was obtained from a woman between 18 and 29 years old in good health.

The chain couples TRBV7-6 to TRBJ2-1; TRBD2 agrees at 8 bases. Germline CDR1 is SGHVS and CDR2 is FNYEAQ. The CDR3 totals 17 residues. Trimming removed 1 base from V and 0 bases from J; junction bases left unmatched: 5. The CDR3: CASSLGNLAGSYNEQFF. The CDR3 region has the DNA TGTGCCAGCAGCTTAGGGAATCTAGCGGGCTCCTACAATGAGCAGTTCTTC.

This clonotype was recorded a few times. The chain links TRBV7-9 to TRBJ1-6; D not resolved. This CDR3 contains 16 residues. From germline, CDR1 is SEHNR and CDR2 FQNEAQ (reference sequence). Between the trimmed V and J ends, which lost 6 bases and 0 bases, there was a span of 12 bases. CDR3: CASSIGGSSYNSPLHF. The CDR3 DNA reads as TGTGCCAGCAGTATAGGCGGGAGCTCCTATAATTCACCCCTCCACTTT.

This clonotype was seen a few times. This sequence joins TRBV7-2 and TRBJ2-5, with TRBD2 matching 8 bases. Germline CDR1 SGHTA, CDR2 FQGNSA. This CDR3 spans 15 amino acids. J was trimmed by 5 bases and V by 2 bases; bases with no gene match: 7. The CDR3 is CASSLPGGADETQYF. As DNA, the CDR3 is TGTGCCAGCAGCTTACCGGGGGGGGCTGATGAGACCCAGTACTTC.

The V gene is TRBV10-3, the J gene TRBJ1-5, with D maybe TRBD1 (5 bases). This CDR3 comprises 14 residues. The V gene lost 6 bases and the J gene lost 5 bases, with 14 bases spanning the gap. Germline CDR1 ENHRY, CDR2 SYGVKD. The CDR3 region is CAISESGGDQPQHF. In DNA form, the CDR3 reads TGTGCCATCAGCGAATCCGGGGGAGATCAGCCCCAGCATTTT.

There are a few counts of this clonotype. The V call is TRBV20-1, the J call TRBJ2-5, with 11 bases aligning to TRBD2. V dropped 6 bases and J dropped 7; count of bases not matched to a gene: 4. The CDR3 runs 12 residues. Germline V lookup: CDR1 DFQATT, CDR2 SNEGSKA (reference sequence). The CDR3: CSAELAGGTQYF. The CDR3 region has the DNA TGCAGTGCCGAGCTAGCGGGAGGGACCCAGTACTTC.